The 7 T cell receptor beta chains in this list originate from one sample, sequenced in a study of molecular identifiers for immune sequencing clone quantification. TCRdb fed the PCR reads into MiXCR, producing one record per CDR3 protein. The sample includes about 54,000 distinct CDR3 sequences, under 30% of them seen just once. Sequenced: naive CD8+ T cells from blood, with Jurkat cell RNA spiked in. The subset: FACS-sorted CD8+CD4-CCR7+CD45RA+ naive T cells. These receptors originate from a human donor in good health. Some libraries in this study had Jurkat cell RNA spiked in.

This clonotype was counted ten times or more. CDR3: CASSFRDETQYF. In DNA form, the CDR3 reads TGTGCCAGCAGCTTCAGGGATGAGACCCAGTACTTC. This sequence joins TRBV7-9 and TRBJ2-5; maybe TRBD1 (5 bases). Germline-derived CDR1 and CDR2 are SEHNR and FQNEAQ (reference sequence). V was trimmed by 3 bases and J by 5 bases, leaving 7 bases between them. This CDR3 contains 12 residues.

This clonotype was recorded at least ten times. The chain links TRBV29-1 to TRBJ2-3; D is perhaps TRBD2 (6 bases). The germline V gene has CDR1 SQVTM and CDR2 ANQGSEA. The CDR3 has 13 residues. Trimming cost V 7 bases and J 2 bases, with 13 bases left between them. Written as DNA, the CDR3 is TGCAGCGCTATAGCGGAGAACACAGATACGCAGTATTTT. Protein: CSAIAENTDTQYF.

The chain couples TRBV10-3 to TRBJ2-7; D might be TRBD1 (6 bases). This CDR3 spans 16 amino acids. Deletions cut 6 bases from V and 5 bases from J, with 23 bases between. Germline V gene sequence: CDR1 ENHRY, CDR2 SYGVKD. The CDR3 region is CAISPAGAGALDEQYF. In DNA form, the CDR3 reads TGTGCCATCAGCCCCGCCGGGGCAGGGGCTCTCGACGAGCAGTACTTC.

In this sample, this clonotype turned up a few times. A junction boundary mismatches the germline segment, possibly from a read error. The chain has TRBV30 and TRBJ2-7; perhaps TRBD1 as D (5 bases). The CDR3 runs to 12 residues. Germline V CDR1 and CDR2: GTSNPN, SVGIG (reference sequence). DNA for the CDR3: TGTGCCTGGAGTGTAATTCCAGGCAGGGTTGCGTTC. Translating it yields CAWSVIPGRVAF.

There are a few counts of this clonotype. This chain's CDR3 is CASSSLGLNTGELFF. The CDR3 DNA is TGTGCCAGCAGCTCCCTCGGACTAAACACCGGGGAGCTGTTTTTT. This chain connects TRBV7-3 to TRBJ2-2; D is perhaps TRBD2 (6 bases). Germline V gives CDR1 SGHTA, CDR2 FQGTGA. This CDR3 comprises 15 residues. With 4 bases removed from V and 2 bases from J, the gap between germline ends came to 11 bases. Supplemented by reference TRBV7-3 and TRBJ2-2, the full variable domain reads GAGVSQTPSNKVTEKGKYVELRCDPISGHTALYWYRQSLGQGPEFLIYFQGTGAADDSGLPNDRFFAVRPEGSVSTLKIQRTERGDSAVYLCASSSLGLNTGELFFGEGSRLTVL.

With respect to this clonotype: A read error is possible here, since a much larger clone lies one base away. The chain couples TRBV20-1 to TRBJ2-3, with 16 bases fitting TRBD2. The germline V gene encodes CDR1 DFQATT and CDR2 SNEGSKA (reference sequence). The CDR3 totals 17 residues. V lost 6 bases, J lost 4 bases, and 10 bases stayed unmatched. CDR3 loop: CSATGLAGGVRADTQYF. The CDR3 nucleotides read TGCAGTGCCACGGGACTAGCGGGAGGGGTGCGGGCAGATACGCAGTATTTT.

A word on this clonotype: This could be a read error, since a much larger clone is one nucleotide away. This sequence joins TRBV5-6 and TRBJ2-7, with D maybe TRBD1 (5 bases). CDR1 is SGHDT, CDR2 YYEEEE, per germline. CDR3 length equals 14 residues. The CDR3 region is CAGSLGAGSYEQYF. DNA for the CDR3: TGTGCCGGCAGCCTAGGGGCAGGATCCTACGAGCAGTACTTC.